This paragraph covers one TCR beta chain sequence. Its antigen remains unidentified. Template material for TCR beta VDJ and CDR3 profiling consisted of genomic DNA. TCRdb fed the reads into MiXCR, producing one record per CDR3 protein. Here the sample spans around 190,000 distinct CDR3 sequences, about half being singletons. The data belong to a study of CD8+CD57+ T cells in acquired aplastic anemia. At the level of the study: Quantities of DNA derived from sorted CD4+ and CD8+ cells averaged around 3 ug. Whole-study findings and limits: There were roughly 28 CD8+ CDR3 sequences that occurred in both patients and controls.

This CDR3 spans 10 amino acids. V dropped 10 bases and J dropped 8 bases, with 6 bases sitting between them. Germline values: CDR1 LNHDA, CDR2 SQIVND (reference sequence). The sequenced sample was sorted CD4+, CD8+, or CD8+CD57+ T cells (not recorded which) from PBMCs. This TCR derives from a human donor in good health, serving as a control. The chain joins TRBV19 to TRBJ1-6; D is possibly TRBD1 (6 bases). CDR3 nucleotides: TGTGCCACAGGGGATTCACCCCTCCACTTT. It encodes CATGDSPLHF. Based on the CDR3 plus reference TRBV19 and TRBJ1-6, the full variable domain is DGGITQSPKYLFRKEGQNVTLSCEQNLNHDAMYWYRQDPGQGLRLIYYSQIVNDFQKGDIAEGYSVSREKKESFPLTVTSAQKNPTAFYLCATGDSPLHFGNGTRLTVT.